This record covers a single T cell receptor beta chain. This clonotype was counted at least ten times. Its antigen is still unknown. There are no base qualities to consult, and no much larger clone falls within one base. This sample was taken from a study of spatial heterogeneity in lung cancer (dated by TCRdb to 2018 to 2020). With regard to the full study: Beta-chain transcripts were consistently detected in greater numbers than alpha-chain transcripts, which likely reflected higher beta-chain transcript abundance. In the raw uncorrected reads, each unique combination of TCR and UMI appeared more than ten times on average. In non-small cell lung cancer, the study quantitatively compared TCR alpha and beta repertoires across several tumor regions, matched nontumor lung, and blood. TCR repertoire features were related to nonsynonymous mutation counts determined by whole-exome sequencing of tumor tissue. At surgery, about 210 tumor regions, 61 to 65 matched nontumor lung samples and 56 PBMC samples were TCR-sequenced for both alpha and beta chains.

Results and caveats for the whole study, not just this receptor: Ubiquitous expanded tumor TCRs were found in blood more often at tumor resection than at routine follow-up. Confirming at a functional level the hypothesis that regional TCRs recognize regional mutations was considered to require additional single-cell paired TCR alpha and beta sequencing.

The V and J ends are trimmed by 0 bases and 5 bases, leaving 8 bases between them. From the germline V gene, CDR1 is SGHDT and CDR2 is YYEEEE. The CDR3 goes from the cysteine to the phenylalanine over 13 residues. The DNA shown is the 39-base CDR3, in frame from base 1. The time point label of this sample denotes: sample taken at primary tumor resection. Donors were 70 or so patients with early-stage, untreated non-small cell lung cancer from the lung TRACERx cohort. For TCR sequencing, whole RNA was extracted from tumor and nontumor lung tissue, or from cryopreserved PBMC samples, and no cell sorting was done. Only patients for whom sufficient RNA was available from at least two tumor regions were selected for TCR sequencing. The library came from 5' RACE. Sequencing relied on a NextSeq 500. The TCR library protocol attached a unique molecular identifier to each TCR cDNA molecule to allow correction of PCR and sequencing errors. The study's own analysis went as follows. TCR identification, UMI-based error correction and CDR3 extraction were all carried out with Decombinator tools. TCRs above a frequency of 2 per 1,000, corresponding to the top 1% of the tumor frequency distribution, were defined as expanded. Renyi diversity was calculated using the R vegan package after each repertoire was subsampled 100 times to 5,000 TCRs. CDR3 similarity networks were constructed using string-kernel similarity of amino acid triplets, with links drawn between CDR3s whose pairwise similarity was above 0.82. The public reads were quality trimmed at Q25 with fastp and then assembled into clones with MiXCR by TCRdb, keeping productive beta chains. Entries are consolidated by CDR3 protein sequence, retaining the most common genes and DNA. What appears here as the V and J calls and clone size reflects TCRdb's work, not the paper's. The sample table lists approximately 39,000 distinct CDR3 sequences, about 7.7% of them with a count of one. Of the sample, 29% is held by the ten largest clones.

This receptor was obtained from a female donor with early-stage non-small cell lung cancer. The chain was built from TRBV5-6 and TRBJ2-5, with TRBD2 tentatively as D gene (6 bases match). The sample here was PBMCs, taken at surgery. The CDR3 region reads CASSLGGGETQYF. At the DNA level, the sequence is TGTGCCAGCAGCTTGGGTGGAGGGGAGACCCAGTACTTC.